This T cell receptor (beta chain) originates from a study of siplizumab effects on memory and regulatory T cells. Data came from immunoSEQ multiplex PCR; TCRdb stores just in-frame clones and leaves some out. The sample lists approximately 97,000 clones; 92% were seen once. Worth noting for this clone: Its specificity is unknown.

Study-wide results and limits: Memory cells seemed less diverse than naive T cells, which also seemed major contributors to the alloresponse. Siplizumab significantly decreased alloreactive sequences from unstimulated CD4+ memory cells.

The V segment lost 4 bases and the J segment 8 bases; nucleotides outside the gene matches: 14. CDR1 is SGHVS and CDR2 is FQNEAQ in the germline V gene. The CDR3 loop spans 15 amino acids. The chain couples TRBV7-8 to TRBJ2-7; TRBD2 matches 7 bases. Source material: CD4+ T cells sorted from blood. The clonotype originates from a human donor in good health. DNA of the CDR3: TGTGCCAGCAGCTCTACCCTAGCGGACACTAGGAAGCAGTACTTC. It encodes CASSSTLADTRKQYF.